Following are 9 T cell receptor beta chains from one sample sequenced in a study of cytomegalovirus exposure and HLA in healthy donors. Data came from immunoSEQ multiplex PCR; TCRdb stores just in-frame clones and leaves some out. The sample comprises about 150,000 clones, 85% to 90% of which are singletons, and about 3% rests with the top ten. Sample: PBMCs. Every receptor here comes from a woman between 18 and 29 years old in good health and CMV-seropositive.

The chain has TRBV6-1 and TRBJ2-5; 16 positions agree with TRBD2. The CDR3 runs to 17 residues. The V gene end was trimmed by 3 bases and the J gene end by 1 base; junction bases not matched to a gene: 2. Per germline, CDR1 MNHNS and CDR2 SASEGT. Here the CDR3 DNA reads TGTGCCAGCAGTGAGGGACTAGCGGGAGGGTCCCAAGAGACCCAGTACTTC. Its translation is CASSEGLAGGSQETQYF.

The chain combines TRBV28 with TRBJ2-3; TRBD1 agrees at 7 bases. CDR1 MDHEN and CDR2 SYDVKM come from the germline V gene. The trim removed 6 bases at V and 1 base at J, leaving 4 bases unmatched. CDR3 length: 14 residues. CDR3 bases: TGTGCCAGCAGCTTGGGACAGCGCACAGATACGCAGTATTTT. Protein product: CASSLGQRTDTQYF.

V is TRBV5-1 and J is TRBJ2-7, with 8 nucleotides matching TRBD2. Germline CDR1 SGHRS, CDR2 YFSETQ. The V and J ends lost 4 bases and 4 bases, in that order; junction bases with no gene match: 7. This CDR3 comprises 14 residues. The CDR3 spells CASSVFVAGYEQYF. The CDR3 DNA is TGCGCCAGCAGCGTCTTCGTAGCGGGGTACGAGCAGTACTTC.

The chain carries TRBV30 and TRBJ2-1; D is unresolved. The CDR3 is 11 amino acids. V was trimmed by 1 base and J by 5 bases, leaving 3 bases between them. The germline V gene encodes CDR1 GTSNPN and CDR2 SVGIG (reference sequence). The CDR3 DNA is TGTGCCTGGAGTGCAAACAATGAGCAGTTCTTC. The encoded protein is CAWSANNEQFF.

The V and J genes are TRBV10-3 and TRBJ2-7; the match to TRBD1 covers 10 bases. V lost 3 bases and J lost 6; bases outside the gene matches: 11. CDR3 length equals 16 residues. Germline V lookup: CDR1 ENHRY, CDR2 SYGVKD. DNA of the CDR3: TGTGCCATCAGTGATCATAGTAACCGGGACAGGGGCGAGCAGTACTTC. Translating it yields CAISDHSNRDRGEQYF.

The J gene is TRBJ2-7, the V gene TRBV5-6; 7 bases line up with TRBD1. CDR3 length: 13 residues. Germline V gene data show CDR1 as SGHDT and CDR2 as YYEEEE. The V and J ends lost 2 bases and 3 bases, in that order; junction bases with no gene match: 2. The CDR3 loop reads CASSFGTDYEQYF. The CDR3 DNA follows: TGTGCCAGCAGCTTCGGGACAGACTACGAGCAGTACTTC.

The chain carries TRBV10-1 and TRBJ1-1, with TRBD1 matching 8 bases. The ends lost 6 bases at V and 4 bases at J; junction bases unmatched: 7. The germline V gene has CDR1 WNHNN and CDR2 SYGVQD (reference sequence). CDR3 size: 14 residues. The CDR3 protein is CASSPSGGVTEAFF. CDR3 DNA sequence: TGCGCCAGCAGCCCTTCAGGGGGCGTCACTGAAGCTTTCTTT.

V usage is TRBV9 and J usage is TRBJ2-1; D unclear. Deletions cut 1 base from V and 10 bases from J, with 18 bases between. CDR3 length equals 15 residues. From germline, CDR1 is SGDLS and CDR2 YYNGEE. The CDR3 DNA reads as TGTGCCAGCAGCGTATCCGGTTCGGTTCATGTAGAGCAGTTCTTC. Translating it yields CASSVSGSVHVEQFF.

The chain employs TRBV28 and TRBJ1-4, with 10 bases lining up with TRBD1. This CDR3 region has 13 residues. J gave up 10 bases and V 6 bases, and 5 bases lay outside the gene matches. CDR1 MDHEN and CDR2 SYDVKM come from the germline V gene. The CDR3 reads CASRGQGEAKLFF. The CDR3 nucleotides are TGTGCCAGCAGAGGACAGGGGGAAGCAAAACTGTTTTTT.